Listed here are 3 T cell receptor beta chains from one sample, sequenced in a study of shared clonotypes between healthy human individuals. Here immunoSEQ multiplex PCR was the method, and the copy in TCRdb shows in-frame clones only, minus some. The sample has under 1 million clones, 80% to 95% seen once; the top ten hold more than 20%. Naive CD8 cells comprised CD45RO-negative, CCR7-positively selected cells, excluding terminally differentiated effector memory CD45RA+ cells. What was sequenced was naive CD8+ T cells sorted from blood. The receptors here all came from a man aged 25 to 45 in good health.

The chain carries TRBV7-9 and TRBJ1-5; the D is unclear. This CDR3 spans 13 amino acids. V gave up 2 bases and J gave up 0 bases, with 2 bases separating them. CDR1 and CDR2 from the germline V gene are SEHNR and FQNEAQ (reference sequence). The CDR3 loop is CASSLLSNQPQHF. The CDR3 DNA reads as TGTGCCAGCAGCTTACTTAGCAATCAGCCCCAGCATTTT.

CDR3 region: CASSYSRTPTGELFF. CDR3 DNA: TGTGCCAGCAGTTACTCGAGGACCCCGACCGGGGAGCTGTTTTTT. The chain employs TRBV6-5 and TRBJ2-2, with unresolved D. With 0 bases removed from V and 5 bases from J, the gap between germline ends came to 10 bases. CDR3 length: 15 amino acids. Looked up from germline, CDR1 is MNHEY and CDR2 is SVGAGI.

The chain is built from TRBV14 and TRBJ1-5; 8 bases are a match to TRBD1. Unmatched junction bases numbered 5, after V lost 4 bases and J lost 6 bases. Germline CDR1 and CDR2: SGHDN and FVKESK. This CDR3 contains 14 residues. CDR3 nucleotide sequence: TGTGCCAGCAGCCCGACAGGGGTTGGTCAGCCCCAGCATTTT. Amino acids: CASSPTGVGQPQHF.